These T cell receptor beta chains were read from a single sample in a study of blood T cells in healthy people across ages. TCRdb re-derived calls from the 5' RACE reads in MiXCR, one entry per CDR3 protein. The sample shows 710,000 or so distinct CDR3 sequences, roughly 32% of them seen only once. What was sequenced was blood. Receptors originate from a woman aged 80 or over in good health. The CDR3 runs from the conserved cysteine through the conserved F or W. The order of the fields is D gene, J gene, V gene, CDR3 length, clone size, CDR3 protein, CDR3 DNA. The D gene is left open where the match is weak. Clone size, where shown, is once, few, many, or a class for clones that have expanded.

NA | TRBJ2-5 | TRBV6-1 | 14 | NA | CASGLVGDQETQYF | TGTGCCAGCGGACTCGTAGGGGACCAAGAGACCCAGTACTTC
NA | TRBJ2-7 | TRBV4-1 | 13 | many | CASSREVTYEQYF | TGCGCCAGCAGCCGTGAGGTAACCTACGAGCAGTACTTC
TRBD1 | TRBJ1-5 | TRBV19 | 19 | NA | CASSRPPTLGTVSNQPQHF | TGTGCCAGTAGTAGACCGCCAACTCTCGGGACAGTTTCCAATCAGCCCCAGCATTTT
NA | TRBJ2-3 | TRBV11-3 | 13 | many | CASSLDERDTQYF | TGTGCCAGCAGCCTTGACGAAAGGGATACGCAGTATTTT
NA | TRBJ1-2 | TRBV3-1 | 16 | NA | CASSRDRRVRVYGYTF | TGTGCCAGCAGCCGAGATAGAAGGGTGAGGGTCTATGGCTACACCTTC
NA | TRBJ1-5 | TRBV4-1 | 13 | many | CASSQDSALPQHF | TGCGCCAGCAGCCAAGATTCGGCCTTGCCCCAGCATTTT
NA | TRBJ2-7 | TRBV7-2 | 15 | NA | CASSPSTGNSYEQYF | TGTGCCAGCAGCCCCTCCACAGGTAACTCCTACGAGCAGTACTTC
NA | TRBJ1-2 | TRBV5-1 | 15 | few | CASSPTPRASYGYTF | TGCGCCAGCAGCCCTACCCCCCGAGCGAGCTATGGCTACACCTTC
NA | TRBJ2-1 | TRBV4-3 | 15 | NA | CASSQEPRQYNEQFF | TGCGCCAGCAGCCAAGAACCTAGACAGTACAATGAGCAGTTCTTC
NA | TRBJ2-7 | TRBV7-9 | 13 | NA | CASSLVGPQGQYF | TGTGCCAGCAGCTTAGTGGGCCCCCAGGGGCAGTACTTC
TRBD2 | TRBJ2-3 | TRBV5-1 | 16 | few | CASSSSGTSSTDTQYF | TGCGCCAGCAGTTCTAGCGGAACCTCAAGCACAGATACGCAGTATTTT
TRBD1 | TRBJ2-5 | TRBV14 | 19 | NA | CASSQLPIPDRGFQETQYF | TGTGCCAGCAGCCAACTACCAATACCGGACAGGGGCTTCCAAGAGACCCAGTACTTC
TRBD1 | TRBJ2-7 | TRBV5-1 | 13 | few | CASSLGQVPEQYF | TGCGCCAGCAGCCTGGGACAGGTCCCCGAGCAGTACTTC
NA | TRBJ2-7 | TRBV14 | 15 | many | CASSLRWSGIYEQYF | TGTGCCAGCAGTCTCAGGTGGTCGGGAATCTACGAGCAGTACTTC
TRBD2 | TRBJ2-1 | TRBV12-3/TRBV12-4 | 15 | NA | CASSLTSGGAYEQFF | TGTGCCAGCAGTTTGACTAGCGGGGGGGCATATGAGCAGTTCTTC
TRBD2 | TRBJ2-1 | TRBV3-1 | 17 | many | CASSQRGGAGAYNEQFF | TGTGCCAGCAGCCAGCGCGGGGGGGCCGGGGCCTACAATGAGCAGTTCTTC
TRBD2 | TRBJ2-1 | TRBV12-5 | 16 | few | CASGLVSAPGGNEQFF | TGTGCTAGTGGTTTGGTGAGCGCCCCGGGGGGCAATGAGCAGTTCTTC
NA | TRBJ2-2 | TRBV18 | 15 | NA | CASSPQRRDTGELFF | TGTGCCAGCTCACCACAGAGGAGAGACACCGGGGAGCTGTTTTTT
NA | TRBJ2-1 | TRBV7-9 | 16 | many | CASSLSSSGFYNEQFF | TGTGCCAGCAGCTTAAGTAGTAGCGGATTCTACAATGAGCAGTTCTTC
NA | TRBJ2-3 | TRBV20-1 | 13 | many | CSPQERDTDTQYF | TGCAGCCCCCAGGAGCGCGACACAGATACGCAGTATTTT
TRBD2 | TRBJ2-1 | TRBV12-3/TRBV12-4 | 14 | many | CASRTSGGVNEQFF | TGTGCCAGCCGGACTAGCGGGGGGGTCAATGAGCAGTTCTTC
NA | TRBJ1-2 | TRBV5-1 | 13 | few | CASSFGRDYGYTF | TGCGCCAGCAGCTTTGGCAGGGACTATGGCTACACCTTC
TRBD2 | TRBJ2-3 | TRBV7-9 | 13 | many | CASKLAGTDTQYF | TGTGCCAGCAAACTAGCGGGCACAGATACGCAGTATTTT
TRBD1 | TRBJ1-2 | TRBV20-1 | 15 | many | CSADGDRSPHSGYTF | TGCAGTGCAGATGGGGACAGATCCCCCCATTCTGGCTACACCTTC
NA | TRBJ2-7 | TRBV3-1 | 13 | few | CAGSQNLGREQYF | TGTGCCGGCAGCCAAAACCTGGGGCGCGAGCAGTACTTC
TRBD1 | TRBJ2-7 | TRBV25-1 | 12 | many | CASSATGAEQYF | TGTGCCAGCAGTGCTACAGGGGCCGAGCAGTACTTC
NA | TRBJ2-1 | TRBV11-1 | 14 | many | CASSLAGNRNEQFF | TGTGCCAGCAGCTTAGCCGGGAACCGCAATGAGCAGTTCTTC
NA | TRBJ1-1 | TRBV5-6 | 13 | NA | CASSRRSGQEAFF | TGTGCCAGCAGCCGGCGCAGCGGACAGGAAGCTTTCTTT
NA | TRBJ2-1 | TRBV5-1 | 16 | NA | CAGSLGGRELNAEQFF | TGCGCCGGCAGCTTGGGAGGAAGGGAACTTAACGCTGAGCAGTTCTTC
NA | TRBJ2-7 | TRBV7-3 | 14 | many | CASSSQLVRYEQYF | TGTGCCAGCAGCTCTCAGTTAGTCCGCTACGAGCAGTACTTC
TRBD1 | TRBJ1-1 | TRBV5-6 | 13 | once | CASSLRSGGEAFF | TGTGCCAGCAGCTTGCGGTCAGGGGGTGAAGCTTTCTTT
TRBD1 | TRBJ1-5 | TRBV4-1 | 15 | many | CASSQSDRENQPQHF | TGCGCCAGCAGCCAATCCGACAGGGAGAATCAGCCCCAGCATTTT
TRBD1 | TRBJ1-2 | TRBV7-2 | 14 | many | CASSLSRGQGGYTF | TGTGCCAGCAGCTTAAGTAGAGGACAGGGTGGCTACACCTTC
NA | TRBJ1-4 | TRBV6-1 | 16 | many | CASRRNRDRPNEKLFF | TGTGCCAGCAGGAGAAACCGGGACCGCCCTAATGAAAAACTGTTTTTT
NA | TRBJ1-1 | TRBV18 | 12 | NA | CASSLRYTEAFF | TGTGCCAGCTCACTACGTTACACTGAAGCTTTCTTT
TRBD1 | TRBJ2-6 | TRBV7-2 | 16 | many | CASSVNRGLGANVLTF | TGTGCCAGCAGCGTAAACAGGGGGCTTGGGGCCAACGTCCTGACTTTC
TRBD2 | TRBJ2-1 | TRBV7-2 | 16 | NA | CASSPRGLAIRNEQFF | TGTGCCAGCAGCCCACGGGGACTAGCTATAAGAAATGAGCAGTTCTTC
NA | TRBJ1-1 | TRBV12-3/TRBV12-4 | 13 | NA | CASSLIRATEAFF | TGTGCCAGCAGTTTAATCAGGGCCACTGAAGCTTTCTTT
NA | TRBJ1-1 | TRBV21-1 | 16 | many | CASSIRPQGLNTEAFF | TGTGCCAGCAGCATCCGACCACAGGGTTTGAACACTGAAGCTTTCTTT
TRBD2 | TRBJ2-5 | TRBV20-1 | 16 | many | CSASLLAGTWGETQYF | TGCAGTGCTAGCTTACTAGCGGGGACCTGGGGGGAGACCCAGTACTTC
TRBD1 | TRBJ1-2 | TRBV5-1 | 12 | many | CASSWGQGGYTF | TGCGCCAGCAGCTGGGGACAGGGTGGCTACACCTTC
NA | TRBJ2-7 | TRBV20-1 | 13 | many | CSAIGGNGYEQYF | TGCAGTGCTATCGGAGGGAACGGTTACGAGCAGTACTTC
NA | TRBJ1-5 | TRBV3-1 | 14 | once | CASSDGGLGQPQHF | TGTGCCAGTAGCGACGGGGGGCTCGGTCAGCCCCAGCATTTT
TRBD2 | TRBJ2-5 | TRBV3-1 | 16 | few | CASSQRLGAGAVREYF | TGTGCCAGCAGCCAGCGATTAGGAGCGGGGGCAGTCCGAGAGTACTTC
TRBD2 | TRBJ2-7 | TRBV6-5 | 14 | many | CASSFYMGGDEQYF | TGTGCCAGCAGCTTCTACATGGGAGGGGACGAGCAGTACTTC
NA | TRBJ2-3 | TRBV20-1 | 13 | many | CSAHRESTDTQYF | TGCAGTGCTCACAGGGAGAGCACAGATACGCAGTATTTT
TRBD1 | TRBJ2-1 | TRBV11-2 | 16 | many | CASSATPGQGNNEQFF | TGTGCCAGCAGCGCAACACCGGGACAGGGAAACAATGAGCAGTTCTTC
TRBD2 | TRBJ2-5 | TRBV6-5 | 13 | NA | CASRGLGGETQYF | TGTGCCAGCAGGGGACTAGGAGGCGAGACCCAGTACTTC
TRBD1 | TRBJ1-1 | TRBV7-6 | 16 | many | CASSAGQGEKNTEAFF | TGTGCCAGCAGCGCGGGACAGGGGGAGAAGAACACTGAAGCTTTCTTT
TRBD1 | TRBJ1-2 | TRBV7-9 | 12 | NA | CASRGQGGGYTF | TGTGCCAGCAGGGGACAGGGTGGCGGCTACACCTTC
NA | TRBJ1-2 | TRBV7-2 | 13 | NA | CASSPHRSYGYTF | TGTGCCAGCAGCCCCCACAGGTCGTATGGCTACACCTTC
TRBD2 | TRBJ2-1 | TRBV7-2 | 18 | many | CASSLGFSASGGINEQFF | TGTGCCAGCAGCTTAGGATTCTCGGCTAGCGGGGGAATAAATGAGCAGTTCTTC
NA | TRBJ1-6 | TRBV2 | 14 | many | CASSVAGDNSPLHF | TGTGCCAGCAGTGTCGCAGGGGATAATTCACCCCTCCACTTT